Listed here are 29 T cell receptor beta chains from one sample, sequenced in a study of OX40 agonist ivuxolimab in advanced cancers. The method was immunoSEQ multiplex PCR; TCRdb's version includes in-frame clones alone and lacks a portion of them. The sample lists approximately 50,000 clones; 85% to 90% were seen once. Sequenced material: CD4+ or CD8+ T cells sorted from blood, taken in a trial of the OX40 agonist ivuxolimab. Source of these receptors: an adult with an advanced solid tumor such as melanoma, head and neck, liver or kidney cancer.

The chain employs TRBV7-2 and TRBJ2-5; perhaps TRBD2 as D (5 bases). From germline, CDR1 is SGHTA and CDR2 FQGNSA. Trimming stripped 1 base from V and 5 bases from J, with 14 bases between. The CDR3 totals 15 residues. CDR3 sequence: CASSLVTEAWETQYF. In nucleotides, the CDR3 is TGTGCCAGCAGCTTAGTTACGGAGGCGTGGGAGACCCAGTACTTC. Full variable domain (rest looked up from reference TRBV7-2 and TRBJ2-5): GAGVSQSPSNKVTEKGKDVELRCDPISGHTALYWYRQSLGQGLEFLIYFQGNSAPDKSGLPSDRFSAERTGGSVSTLTIQRTQQEDSAVYLCASSLVTEAWETQYFGPGTRLLVL.

The J gene is TRBJ1-1, the V gene TRBV5-8, with D unresolved. This CDR3 comprises 13 residues. Germline CDR1 is SGHTS and CDR2 is YDEGEE. Trimming took 0 bases from V and 11 from J, leaving 14 bases between them. The CDR3 sequence: CASSLGGSSTAFF. The CDR3 bases are TGTGCCAGCAGCTTGGGAGGATCTTCTACGGCTTTCTTT. Filled out from reference TRBV5-8 and TRBJ1-1, the complete variable domain reads EAGVTQSPTHLIKTRGQQATLRCSPISGHTSVYWYQQALGLGLQFLLWYDEGEERNRGNFPPRFSGRQFPNYSSELNVNALELEDSALYLCASSLGGSSTAFFGQGTRLTVV.

The chain joins TRBV6-1 to TRBJ1-2, with D perhaps matching TRBD1 (5 bases). The germline V gene has CDR1 MNHNS and CDR2 SASEGT. Trimming took 11 bases from V and 4 from J, leaving 11 bases between them. The CDR3 runs to 11 residues. Written as DNA, the CDR3 is TGTGCCGGAAGGGACGGCTATGGCTACACCTTC. Its protein is CAGRDGYGYTF.

On this clone itself: In the same sample, other DNA sequences code for this CDR3. This chain links TRBV5-4 with TRBJ2-3, with D possibly matching TRBD2 (6 bases). The CDR3 totals 16 residues. The V end lost 0 bases, the J end lost 2 bases, and 13 bases lay between the germline ends. The germline V gene has CDR1 SGHNT and CDR2 YYREEE (reference sequence). CDR3 residues: CASSLEGGRPTDTQYF. The DNA of the CDR3 is TGTGCCAGCAGCTTGGAGGGAGGCCGCCCCACAGATACGCAGTATTTT.

The chain couples TRBV7-2 to TRBJ1-5, with TRBD1 as a possible D gene (6 bases). Germline V CDR1 and CDR2: SGHTA, FQGNSA. The CDR3 is 14 amino acids. V was shortened by 5 bases and J by 5 bases, with 13 bases between the two germline ends. CDR3 in amino acids: CASSPWTVDQPQHF. Here the CDR3 DNA reads TGTGCCAGCAGCCCCTGGACAGTTGATCAGCCCCAGCATTTT.

The chain has TRBV5-1 and TRBJ2-3; 8 nucleotides align to TRBD2. V shed 0 bases and J 6 bases; nucleotides not matched to a gene: 3. The CDR3 consists of 14 residues. CDR1 is SGHRS, CDR2 YFSETQ, per germline. DNA for the CDR3: TGCGCCAGCAGCTTGGGACTAGCGAGGGATACGCAGTATTTT. It translates to CASSLGLARDTQYF.

This chain links TRBV28 with TRBJ1-2; D call uncertain. The CDR3 is 12 residues long. The germline V and J ends were trimmed by 6 bases and 4 bases, with 9 bases remaining between them. CDR1 is MDHEN, CDR2 SYDVKM, per germline. DNA of the CDR3: TGTGCCAGCAGCCGAACCTCCTATGGCTACACCTTC. Protein: CASSRTSYGYTF.

The genes are TRBV28 and TRBJ2-3; 7 bases map to TRBD1. Germline lookup yields CDR1 MDHEN and CDR2 SYDVKM. With V trimmed by 8 bases and J by 0 bases, 2 bases remained unmatched. The CDR3 runs 13 residues. In DNA form, the CDR3 reads TGTGCCAGCGGGACAGTCAGCACAGATACGCAGTATTTT. Protein product: CASGTVSTDTQYF.

V is TRBV5-4 and J is TRBJ2-7, with D possibly being TRBD1 (5 bases). This CDR3 has 14 amino acids. Trimming removed 3 bases at V and 5 bases at J, with 15 bases between. CDR1 is SGHNT and CDR2 is YYREEE in the germline V gene (reference sequence). The DNA of the CDR3 is TGTGCCAGCAGCTCCTTGGGGCGCGAACACGAGCAGTACTTC. It specifies CASSSLGREHEQYF.

The J gene is TRBJ2-3, the V gene TRBV11-2, with TRBD2 matching over 12 bases. The germline V gene has CDR1 SGHAT and CDR2 FQNNGV. After removal of 1 base from V and 1 base from J, the junction contained 0 bases not matched to a gene. CDR3 size: 16 residues. CDR3 coding DNA: TGTGCCAGCAGCTTAGGGACTAGCGGGGGCACAGATACGCAGTATTTT. Encoded protein: CASSLGTSGGTDTQYF. The variable domain in full, with the rest retrieved from reference TRBV11-2 and TRBJ2-3, is EAGVAQSPRYKIIEKRQSVAFWCNPISGHATLYWYQQILGQGPKLLIQFQNNGVVDDSQLPKDRFSAERLKGVDSTLKIQPAKLEDSAVYLCASSLGTSGGTDTQYFGPGTRLTVL.

The J gene is TRBJ2-3, the V gene TRBV5-1, with D perhaps assigned TRBD1 or TRBD2 (6 bases each). Germline V gene data show CDR1 as SGHRS and CDR2 as YFSETQ. The V and J ends lost 3 bases and 3 bases respectively, with 17 bases between them. The CDR3 sequence is 16 residues long. CDR3 residues: CASSWSPGARTDTQYF. In DNA form, the CDR3 reads TGCGCCAGCAGCTGGTCCCCGGGGGCGCGGACAGATACGCAGTATTTT. The variable domain in full, completed from reference TRBV5-1 and TRBJ2-3, reads KAGVTQTPRYLIKTRGQQVTLSCSPISGHRSVSWYQQTPGQGLQFLFEYFSETQRNKGNFPGRFSGRQFSNSRSEMNVSTLELGDSALYLCASSWSPGARTDTQYFGPGTRLTVL.

The chain employs TRBV6-1 and TRBJ2-7; no definite D call. V was trimmed by 2 bases and J by 10 bases, leaving 18 bases between them. The length of the CDR3 is 14 residues. Germline V gene data show CDR1 as MNHNS and CDR2 as SASEGT. CDR3 in amino acids: CASSERGRWGSQYF. CDR3 bases: TGTGCCAGCAGTGAAAGAGGAAGGTGGGGAAGCCAGTACTTC.

This chain uses TRBV11-3 with TRBJ2-5, with unresolved D. Trimming stripped 3 bases from V and 0 bases from J, with 8 bases between. The CDR3 runs 14 residues. Per the germline V gene, CDR1 is SGHNT and CDR2 is YENEEA. The CDR3 DNA sequence: TGTGCCAGCAGCTTCAGTGCGGACCAAGAGACCCAGTACTTC. Protein product: CASSFSADQETQYF.

The chain combines TRBV6-1 with TRBJ1-2; tentative D call: TRBD1 (6 bases). V shed 2 bases and J shed 4 bases, with 8 bases lying between them. Germline V CDR1 and CDR2: MNHNS, SASEGT. This CDR3 has 13 residues. Here the CDR3 DNA reads TGTGCCAGCAGTGAACAGGGGACCTATGGCTACACCTTC. Translated, it gives CASSEQGTYGYTF.

This clone was seen only once. The chain recombines TRBV2 with TRBJ2-7; perhaps TRBD1 as D (5 bases). Germline V lookup: CDR1 SNHLY, CDR2 FYNNEI. This CDR3 spans 14 amino acids. V was trimmed by 3 bases and J by 6 bases, leaving 15 bases between them. The CDR3 nucleotides are TGTGCCAGCAGTGAGATGGGTACAGGACCCGAGCAGTACTTC. Translating gives CASSEMGTGPEQYF.

This chain joins TRBV4-3 and TRBJ1-4; D is unresolved. This CDR3 spans 16 amino acids. The germline gives CDR1 LGHNA, CDR2 YSLEER. Trimming removed 4 bases from V and 5 bases from J, with 17 bases in between. In DNA, the CDR3 is TGCGCCAGCAGCCGCTCTTCATCCAAGGAGAATGAAAAACTGTTTTTT. Its protein is CASSRSSSKENEKLFF.

The rearrangement uses TRBV19 and TRBJ2-7, with D hard to call. Germline CDR1 and CDR2: LNHDA and SQIVND (reference sequence). Trimming stripped 5 bases from V and 9 bases from J, with 11 bases between. This CDR3 is 11 amino acids long. CDR3 protein: CASSSGHGQYF. CDR3 coding DNA: TGTGCCAGTAGTTCGGGCCACGGGCAGTACTTC.

The CDR3 spells CAWSLRGYQPQHF. Written as DNA, the CDR3 is TGTGCCTGGAGTTTACGGGGATATCAGCCCCAGCATTTT. This chain links TRBV30 with TRBJ1-5; D remains unclear. Trimming removed 2 bases at V and 5 bases at J, with 10 bases between. From germline, CDR1 is GTSNPN and CDR2 SVGIG (reference sequence). The CDR3 runs to 13 residues.

This clone was seen a single time. This rearrangement joins TRBV25-1 to TRBJ2-1; tentative D call: TRBD2 (6 bases). The germline V and J ends were trimmed by 3 bases and 12 bases, with 18 bases remaining between them. The V gene's germline CDR1 is MGHDK and CDR2 SYGVNS. The CDR3 has 14 residues. For the CDR3, the DNA is TGTGCCAGCAGTGAGCAAACCCCCGGGCGGGGGCAGTTCTTC. Translation: CASSEQTPGRGQFF.

The chain couples TRBV28 to TRBJ1-2; D gene uncertain. The CDR3 consists of 12 residues. CDR1 and CDR2 from the germline V gene are MDHEN and SYDVKM. Trimming pared 2 bases from V and 3 bases from J, leaving 4 bases between. CDR3 sequence (DNA): TGTGCCAGCAGTTTAAATTACTATGGCTACACCTTC. Translating it yields CASSLNYYGYTF.

Only a few counts were recorded for this clone. The chain is built from TRBV7-2 and TRBJ1-2, with D perhaps matching TRBD1 (5 bases). Germline values: CDR1 SGHTA, CDR2 FQGNSA. V dropped 1 base and J dropped 2 bases, with 11 bases sitting between them. The CDR3 totals 15 residues. CDR3 residues: CASSLVDTANYGYTF. CDR3 in DNA: TGTGCCAGCAGCTTAGTGGACACCGCGAACTATGGCTACACCTTC.

V and J are TRBV9 and TRBJ1-6, with 9 bases fitting TRBD1. From germline, CDR1 is SGDLS and CDR2 YYNGEE. The CDR3 length is 19 residues. J was trimmed by 6 bases and V by 0 bases; bases with no gene match: 13. This CDR3 is CASSVVGSQGAPGNSPLHF. The CDR3 DNA reads TGTGCCAGCAGCGTAGTGGGGTCACAGGGGGCCCCGGGTAATTCACCCCTCCACTTT.

The rearrangement uses TRBV5-8 and TRBJ2-5; D call uncertain. Germline assignment: CDR1 SGHTS and CDR2 YDEGEE. Trimming removed 4 bases at V and 3 bases at J, with 16 bases between. This CDR3 comprises 15 residues. Written as DNA, the CDR3 is TGTGCCAGCAGCCCGCTGCCCCGGTCAAAAGAGACCCAGTACTTC. As protein: CASSPLPRSKETQYF.

This chain uses TRBV19 with TRBJ2-7, with TRBD1 matching over 9 bases. V lost 8 bases, J lost 3 bases, and 8 bases stayed unmatched. Per germline, CDR1 LNHDA and CDR2 SQIVND (reference sequence). The CDR3 covers 14 residues. The CDR3 loop reads CASGTGTGHYEQYF. DNA of the CDR3: TGTGCCAGTGGGACCGGGACAGGGCACTACGAGCAGTACTTC.

The rearrangement uses TRBV4-2 and TRBJ2-3; 9 nucleotides agree with TRBD2. The CDR3 spans 16 residues. CDR1 and CDR2 from the germline V gene are LGHNA and YNFKEQ. V lost 5 bases and J lost 0; bases outside the gene matches: 6. The CDR3 nucleotides are TGTGCCAGCAGCAAGACTAGCGGCCAGAGCACAGATACGCAGTATTTT. Protein product: CASSKTSGQSTDTQYF.

This clone is a singleton in its sample. The gene calls are TRBV5-4 and TRBJ2-7, with 12 bases lining up with TRBD2. This CDR3 contains 16 residues. The V segment lost 4 bases and the J segment 0 bases; nucleotides outside the gene matches: 5. Germline assignment: CDR1 SGHNT and CDR2 YYREEE (reference sequence). The CDR3 nucleotides read TGTGCCAGCAGCCTGGGGGGACTAGCGGGCTCCTACGAGCAGTACTTC. Translation gives CASSLGGLAGSYEQYF.

The chain is built from TRBV19 and TRBJ1-4; D not certain. Germline CDR1 is LNHDA and CDR2 is SQIVND (reference sequence). V was shortened by 4 bases and J by 0 bases, with 9 bases between the two germline ends. This CDR3 has 15 residues. This CDR3 is CASSRTKATNEKLFF. CDR3 bases: TGTGCCAGTAGTAGAACGAAGGCAACTAATGAAAAACTGTTTTTT. Drawing the rest from reference TRBV19 and TRBJ1-4, the complete variable domain is DGGITQSPKYLFRKEGQNVTLSCEQNLNHDAMYWYRQDPGQGLRLIYYSQIVNDFQKGDIAEGYSVSREKKESFPLTVTSAQKNPTAFYLCASSRTKATNEKLFFGSGTQLSVL.

This clone has a single count. This chain connects TRBV28 to TRBJ2-7; 8 nucleotides line up with TRBD1. Germline values: CDR1 MDHEN, CDR2 SYDVKM. J was trimmed by 3 bases and V by 3 bases; bases with no gene match: 19. The CDR3 has 19 amino acids. CDR3 sequence reads: CASSFFRTGRPNMGYEQYF. The CDR3 nucleotides read TGTGCCAGCAGTTTCTTCCGGACAGGGAGACCCAACATGGGCTACGAGCAGTACTTC. Filled out from reference TRBV28 and TRBJ2-7, the complete variable domain reads DVKVTQSSRYLVKRTGEKVFLECVQDMDHENMFWYRQDPGLGLRLIYFSYDVKMKEKGDIPEGYSVSREKKERFSLILESASTNQTSMYLCASSFFRTGRPNMGYEQYFGPGTRLTVT.

The chain has TRBV7-2 and TRBJ2-3; weak D call: TRBD2 (5 bases). The CDR3 length is 13 residues. Trimming pared 3 bases from V and 11 bases from J, leaving 15 bases between. Germline V gives CDR1 SGHTA, CDR2 FQGNSA. The CDR3 spells CASSLGVGTGQYF. The DNA of the CDR3 is TGTGCCAGCAGCTTGGGAGTAGGTACGGGGCAGTATTTT. Based on the CDR3 plus reference TRBV7-2 and TRBJ2-3, the full variable domain is GAGVSQSPSNKVTEKGKDVELRCDPISGHTALYWYRQSLGQGLEFLIYFQGNSAPDKSGLPSDRFSAERTGGSVSTLTIQRTQQEDSAVYLCASSLGVGTGQYFGPGTRLTVL.